Listed below are T cell receptor beta chains from one sample, sequenced in a study of blood T cell repertoires in COVID-19. Generated by immunoSEQ multiplex PCR, the TCRdb table keeps only in-frame clones and is missing some. The sample contains a few hundred thousand clones, more than 80% of which appear only once. Sequencing input: PBMCs or T cells enriched from blood (not recorded which). The receptors shown here come from a man aged 25-45 years who had recovered from COVID-19. Each CDR3 is given with its conserved first and last residue. The D gene is left open where the match is weak. Not all rows give a size; the values are once, few, many and, for expanded clones, a class.

TRBJ1-2 | - | TRBV5-1 | - | 16 | TGCGCCAGCAGCGGGGCGCTACAGGCCATAAATGGTGGCTACACCTTC | CASSGALQAINGGYTF
TRBJ1-5 | once | TRBV19 | TRBD1 | 14 | TGTGCCAGTAGTATGGGACAGCTAAATCAGCCCCAGCATTTT | CASSMGQLNQPQHF
TRBJ2-2 | - | TRBV5-4 | - | 15 | TGTGCCAGCAGCCGGGTCCCGAAGGAAACCGGGGAGCTGTTTTTT | CASSRVPKETGELFF
TRBJ2-7 | - | TRBV2 | TRBD2 | 17 | TGTGCCAGCAGTGAAGGGGCCTTGGCGGGGGGGCGATACGAGCAGTACTTC | CASSEGALAGGRYEQYF
TRBJ2-1 | - | TRBV4-3 | TRBD2 | 15 | TGCGCCAGCAGCCTGACGCGGGCGGGAGGGAATGAGCAGTTCTTC | CASSLTRAGGNEQFF
TRBJ2-1 | - | TRBV7-2 | - | 16 | TGTGCCAGCAGCTCCTCCGCTGTGGGCGCCGGCAATGAGCAGTTCTTC | CASSSSAVGAGNEQFF
TRBJ1-6 | - | TRBV4-1 | TRBD1 | 18 | TGCGCCAGCAGCCGGGACTGGGACAGGGGGCCAGAGAATTCACCCCTCCACTTT | CASSRDWDRGPENSPLHF
TRBJ1-2 | - | TRBV27 | - | 13 | TGTGCCAGCAGACCCGGACAGAACTATGGCTACACCTTC | CASRPGQNYGYTF
TRBJ1-2 | - | TRBV28 | TRBD1 | 15 | TGTGCCAGCAGTTCTGACAGGGGGCGAAGCTATGGCTACACCTTC | CASSSDRGRSYGYTF
TRBJ2-7 | once | TRBV6-2/TRBV6-3 | - | 16 | TGTGCCAGCAGTGACGAAGCAGGGCACCCCTCCTACGAGCAGTACTTC | CASSDEAGHPSYEQYF
TRBJ1-2 | - | TRBV19 | - | 14 | TGTGCCAGTAGTGGAGGGGACGGGACCTATGGCTACACCTTC | CASSGGDGTYGYTF
TRBJ1-5 | - | TRBV19 | TRBD1 | 20 | TGTGCCAGTAGTAACCCGGGACAGGGGGTTCTTACGAAAAGCAATCAGCCCCAGCATTTT | CASSNPGQGVLTKSNQPQHF
TRBJ2-1 | - | TRBV5-3 | - | 10 | TGTGCCAGAAGCTCAAATGAGCAGTTCTTC | CARSSNEQFF
TRBJ1-1 | once | TRBV19 | TRBD1 | 16 | TGTGCCAGTAGTATAGATGACAGGGCGGGGGGCACTGAAGCTTTCTTT | CASSIDDRAGGTEAFF
TRBJ1-1 | - | TRBV30 | - | 13 | TGTGCCTGGAGCCGCCAGGAGAACACTGAAGCTTTCTTT | CAWSRQENTEAFF
TRBJ1-3 | - | TRBV30 | - | 14 | TGTGCCTGGAGTGTAGAGGGATCTGGAAACACCATATATTTT | CAWSVEGSGNTIYF
TRBJ1-1 | once | TRBV10-3 | TRBD1 | 12 | TGTGCCACTAAGGACAGGGACTCTGAAGCTTTCTTT | CATKDRDSEAFF
TRBJ2-7 | - | TRBV25-1 | - | 13 | TGTGCCAGCAGTGAATATCGAAGCGGCGAGCAGTACTTC | CASSEYRSGEQYF
TRBJ2-7 | few | TRBV10-3 | - | 14 | TGTGCCATCAGTGAGGGTGAAGGGGGCTACGAGCAGTACTTC | CAISEGEGGYEQYF
TRBJ2-2 | - | TRBV7-8 | TRBD2 | 17 | TGTGCCAGCAGCTTAGTGGGACTAGCGGGAGCGGGTTTGGAGCTGTTTTTT | CASSLVGLAGAGLELFF
TRBJ2-7 | - | TRBV2 | TRBD1 | 14 | TGTGCCAGCGGGGACAGGGGGCGCCATTACGAGCAGTACTTC | CASGDRGRHYEQYF
TRBJ1-1 | - | TRBV28 | - | 15 | TGTGCCAGCAGTTCCTCAGGGACTTGGGGCTTCGAAGCTTTCTTT | CASSSSGTWGFEAFF
TRBJ2-7 | - | TRBV5-1 | TRBD1 | 15 | TGCGCCAGCAGCTTGGAACAGGGGACGGGCTACGAGCAGTACTTC | CASSLEQGTGYEQYF
TRBJ2-2 | - | TRBV25-1 | - | 16 | TGTGCCAGCAGTGATGTTTTAGCGACGAACACCGGGGAGCTGTTTTTT | CASSDVLATNTGELFF
TRBJ2-5 | - | TRBV6-2/TRBV6-3 | - | 14 | TGTGCCAGCAGCTCCAGCGGGCCCCAAGAGACCCAGTACTTC | CASSSSGPQETQYF
TRBJ2-7 | - | TRBV3-1/TRBV3-2 | TRBD2 | 16 | TGTGCCAGCAGCCAAGATCTCGCGGGAGTGGCCTACGAGCAGTACTTC | CASSQDLAGVAYEQYF
TRBJ2-3 | - | TRBV3-1/TRBV3-2 | - | 17 | TGTGCCAGCAGCCTAGGGGGGGGTACTAGCGGCACAGATACGCAGTATTTT | CASSLGGGTSGTDTQYF